The clone carrying this T cell receptor (beta chain) was observed a handful of times. This CDR3 is 14 amino acids long. In germline, CDR1 is LGHNA, CDR2 YNFKEQ. V shed 1 base and J shed 4 bases, with 10 bases lying between them. Each CDR3 protein is one row after TCRdb ran MiXCR on the RACE reads. The sample lists just over 350,000 distinct CDR3 sequences; about 6% were seen once. The sample's time point: patch test 2, 6 weeks after DPC sensitization. The treatment denotes: therapeutic diphenylcyclopropenone sensitization with weekly scalp DPC. These data are taken from a study of human T cells and chemical hapten exposure.

The chain links TRBV4-2 to TRBJ1-2, with D unresolved. This clonotype was sampled from a woman under 30 with alopecia areata. Some clones in this sample may be carry-over from other donors' samples. Specimen: whole blood, collected in connection with sensitization to the hapten diphenylcyclopropenone (DPC). CDR3 sequence reads: CASSQGSSFYGYTF. The CDR3 DNA sequence: TGTGCCAGCAGCCAAGGGTCCAGCTTCTATGGCTACACCTTC.